These 15 T cell receptor beta chains share one sample of origin, sequenced in a study of blood T cell repertoires in COVID-19. The protocol was immunoSEQ multiplex PCR, while the TCRdb copy is restricted to in-frame clones and leaves out a portion. The sample shows around 250,000 clones, roughly nine tenths of them seen only once. The sequencing input was PBMCs or T cells enriched from blood (not recorded which). The receptors were sampled from a human donor in a cohort exposed to, infected with or recovered from COVID-19 (not recorded which). The donor label of this sample is uncertain.

The chain combines TRBV7-9 with TRBJ1-2; 8 bases are shared with TRBD1. This CDR3 has 15 amino acids. V was clipped by 4 bases and J by 3 bases; unmatched bases: 7. From germline, CDR1 is SEHNR and CDR2 FQNEAQ (reference sequence). CDR3 loop: CASSSFRGQYYGYTF. The CDR3 region has the DNA TGTGCCAGCAGCTCTTTCAGGGGGCAATACTATGGCTACACCTTC. Combining the CDR3 with reference TRBV7-9 and TRBJ1-2 gives the whole variable domain DTGVSQNPRHKITKRGQNVTFRCDPISEHNRLYWYRQTLGQGPEFLTYFQNEAQLEKSRLLSDRFSAERPKGSFSTLEIQRTEQGDSAMYLCASSSFRGQYYGYTFGSGTRLTVV.

The CDR3 protein is CASTADRDPGYTF. CDR3 DNA sequence: TGTGCCAGCACCGCGGACAGGGACCCTGGCTACACCTTC. The chain carries TRBV2 and TRBJ1-2; 8 bases are shared with TRBD1. The germline gives CDR1 SNHLY, CDR2 FYNNEI. This CDR3 region has 13 residues. V was pared by 7 bases and J by 7 bases, with 8 bases of the junction left unmatched.

This rearrangement joins TRBV4-2 to TRBJ1-3; possible D gene TRBD1, 5 bases. Trimming cost V 0 bases and J 1 base, with 10 bases left between them. Germline V lookup: CDR1 LGHNA, CDR2 YNFKEQ. The CDR3 has 16 amino acids. CDR3 DNA sequence: TGTGCCAGCAGCCAAGAGCTGACAGTATCTGGAAACACCATATATTTT. Its translation is CASSQELTVSGNTIYF.

The rearrangement uses TRBV7-8 and TRBJ2-7; D ambiguous. Germline CDR1 SGHVS, CDR2 FQNEAQ. Trimming took 5 bases from V and 4 from J, leaving 15 bases between them. The CDR3 runs to 14 residues. This CDR3 reads CASSASDSLYEQYF. In nucleotides, the CDR3 is TGTGCCAGCAGCGCCAGCGACTCGCTATACGAGCAGTACTTC.

The CDR3 loop is CASSEAWTGVTGELFF. The CDR3 DNA follows: TGTGCCAGCAGTGAAGCTTGGACAGGGGTCACCGGGGAGCTGTTTTTT. J is TRBJ2-2 and V is TRBV2; 9 positions match TRBD1. CDR3 length equals 16 residues. V lost 0 bases and J lost 4; bases outside the gene matches: 3. CDR1 SNHLY and CDR2 FYNNEI come from the germline V gene.

This clone was seen just once. This chain links TRBV5-1 with TRBJ1-1; D is unclear. Germline CDR1 is SGHRS and CDR2 is YFSETQ. The CDR3 loop spans 14 amino acids. Trimming left V 0 bases short and J 4 bases short, with 10 bases between. CDR3 region: CASSLDDPGTEAFF. As DNA, the CDR3 is TGCGCCAGCAGCTTGGACGACCCGGGCACTGAAGCTTTCTTT.

The rearrangement uses TRBV3-1 (or the pseudogene TRBV3-2) and TRBJ2-7, with 10 bases identical to TRBD2. The trim removed 1 base at V and 5 bases at J, leaving 2 bases unmatched. In germline, CDR1 is LGHDT, CDR2 YNNKEL (reference sequence). The CDR3 runs 14 residues. The CDR3 reads CASSQGLAGDEQYF. CDR3 nucleotide sequence: TGTGCCAGCAGCCAAGGCCTAGCGGGGGACGAGCAGTACTTC.

The genes are TRBV6-5 and TRBJ2-3, with D possibly matching TRBD2 (5 bases). Trimming took off 5 bases at V and 0 bases at J, with 12 bases between the two ends. Germline loops: CDR1 MNHEY, CDR2 SVGAGI. CDR3 length: 15 amino acids. In nucleotides, the CDR3 is TGTGCCAGCAGTCCCAGCGGTACTAGCACAGATACGCAGTATTTT. Translated, it gives CASSPSGTSTDTQYF.

The chain links TRBV11-2 to TRBJ2-7; possible D gene TRBD1, 5 bases. Germline values: CDR1 SGHAT, CDR2 FQNNGV. The CDR3 extends over 15 amino acids. The V and J ends lost 0 bases and 5 bases respectively, with 14 bases between them. This chain's CDR3 is CASSLDPPGWHEQYF. The CDR3, as DNA: TGTGCCAGCAGCTTAGATCCCCCAGGGTGGCACGAGCAGTACTTC.

In this sample, this clone turned up once. The rearrangement uses TRBV11-2 and TRBJ2-3; no reliable D call. V shed 3 bases and J shed 0 bases, with 7 bases lying between them. CDR1 is SGHAT, CDR2 FQNNGV, per germline. The CDR3 runs to 14 residues. The CDR3 region is CASSFLQSTDTQYF. The DNA for the CDR3 is TGTGCCAGCAGCTTCCTTCAGAGCACAGATACGCAGTATTTT.

This chain connects TRBV3-1 (or the pseudogene TRBV3-2) to TRBJ2-2; tentatively, D is TRBD2 (6 bases). The CDR3 contains 15 residues. V lost 4 bases and J 0 bases, leaving 9 bases between the germline ends. CDR1 and CDR2 from the germline V gene are LGHDT and YNNKEL (reference sequence). CDR3 loop: CASSRRDSNTGELFF. The CDR3 DNA reads TGTGCCAGCAGCCGACGGGACTCGAACACCGGGGAGCTGTTTTTT.

Here the CDR3 reads CASSSARTPQRGQHF. DNA of the CDR3: TGTGCCAGCAGCTCCGCCCGGACACCTCAGCGGGGCCAGCATTTT. V gene TRBV5-6 combines with J gene TRBJ1-5, with TRBD1 as a possible D gene (5 bases). Germline V CDR1 and CDR2: SGHDT, YYEEEE. V was shortened by 3 bases and J by 12 bases, with 22 bases between the two germline ends. CDR3 size: 15 residues.

This chain's CDR3 is CASSPGQGVHEQFF. For the CDR3, the DNA is TGTGCCAGCAGCCCCGGACAGGGGGTGCATGAGCAGTTCTTC. The V and J genes are TRBV7-9 and TRBJ2-1; 10 bases align to TRBD1. The CDR3 consists of 14 residues. Trimming took 5 bases from V and 8 from J; bases not matched to a gene: 6. Germline CDR1 SEHNR, CDR2 FQNEAQ (reference sequence).

V usage is TRBV28 and J usage is TRBJ1-5; TRBD1 matches at 9 bases. J was trimmed by 7 bases and V by 5 bases; bases with no gene match: 6. CDR3 length equals 14 residues. Germline-derived CDR1 and CDR2 are MDHEN and SYDVKM. CDR3 residues: CASSPGQGDQPQHF. Here the CDR3 DNA reads TGTGCCAGCAGTCCGGGACAGGGAGACCAGCCCCAGCATTTT.

V and J are TRBV7-3 and TRBJ2-7, with TRBD1 matching over 7 bases. With V trimmed by 5 bases and J by 0 bases, 7 bases remained unmatched. The V gene's germline CDR1 is SGHTA and CDR2 FQGTGA. The CDR3 extends over 15 amino acids. The CDR3 coding sequence is TGTGCCAGCAGCCTTCGAGGGGGCAACTCCTACGAGCAGTACTTC. It encodes CASSLRGGNSYEQYF.